The table lists the clone carrying this T cell receptor (beta chain) with a few counts. Its cognate antigen is unknown. The CDR3 is 15 amino acids. CDR1 and CDR2 (germline): WNHNN, SYGVQD (reference sequence). V lost 2 bases and J 0 bases, leaving 10 bases between the germline ends. This specimen belongs to a study of T cell responses to AZD1222 COVID-19 vaccine. General study findings and limits: Clonal diversity was possibly underestimated, and white British individuals and females predominated among donors. An increase in Spike-specific TCR breadth and depth was observed after two AZD1222 doses. Reports say nearly half of spike-specific TCRs go after unmutated variant regions.

Pooled in the analysis were second doses at about 4 or about 12 weeks. Method: immunoSEQ multiplex PCR; TCRdb's copy keeps in-frame clones and lacks some. Seen here are about 150,000 clones, 80% to 90% observed once, and the top ten hold roughly 9.1%. The specimen was peripheral blood, collected 28 days after the second AZD1222 dose. This chain connects TRBV10-1 to TRBJ1-1, with a weak D call TRBD1 (5 bases). This clonotype was obtained from an adult who received the AZD1222 COVID-19 vaccine. As DNA, the CDR3 is TGCGCCAGCAGTGAGATGACAGCCTTGAACACTGAAGCTTTCTTT. It encodes CASSEMTALNTEAFF.